This TCR beta chain derives from a study of T cells after yellow fever vaccination. The study, taken as a whole, reports: Peak timing came faster in the weaker secondary response, day 5 versus 15.

Trimming shortened V by 3 bases and J by 2 bases, and 9 bases separated the two germline ends. There are 14 residues in the CDR3. CDR1 and CDR2 from the germline V gene are SEHNR and FQNEAQ (reference sequence). MiXCR, applied by TCRdb to the 5' RACE reads, yields one record per CDR3 protein. Counted here are about 430,000 distinct CDR3 sequences, approximately 19% occurring once; the ten biggest clones make up roughly a sixth. Ten or more counts support this clonotype. The antigen is unknown. The receptor was isolated from a man aged 18 to 30 who received the YFV17D yellow fever vaccine. The starting material was PBMCs, obtained before the yellow fever booster vaccination. The rearrangement joins TRBV7-9 to TRBJ2-3; D perhaps matches TRBD1 (6 bases). CDR3 DNA sequence: TGTGCCAGCAGCTTTTCAGGGGACACAGATACGCAGTATTTT. It translates to CASSFSGDTDTQYF.